These 18 T cell receptor beta chains came from one sample sequenced in a study of T cell responses to AZD1222 COVID-19 vaccine. Sequencing was performed with immunoSEQ multiplex PCR; in TCRdb, only in-frame clones are kept and a portion is missing. The sample records 100,000 to 150,000 clones, 70% to 90% being singletons. This specimen was peripheral blood, taken on day 0 of AZD1222 vaccination. The receptors come from an adult in good health.

This sequence joins TRBV28 and TRBJ1-2, with D unclear. Germline V gene sequence: CDR1 MDHEN, CDR2 SYDVKM. The CDR3 length is 15 residues. Trimming took off 1 base at V and 6 bases at J, with 15 bases between the two ends. CDR3: CASSLFGVFGDGYTF. The CDR3 DNA reads as TGTGCCAGCAGTTTATTCGGGGTTTTCGGTGATGGCTACACCTTC.

The V and J genes are TRBV6-2 or TRBV6-3 and TRBJ1-3; the D is unclear. Deletions cut 0 bases from V and 3 bases from J, with 6 bases between. The CDR3 is made up of 14 amino acids. Germline V gives CDR1 MNHEY, CDR2 SVGEGT. CDR3 protein: CASSYSPNGNTIYF. In DNA form, the CDR3 reads TGTGCCAGCAGTTACTCTCCAAATGGAAACACCATATATTTT.

This chain connects TRBV28 to TRBJ1-1; D is perhaps TRBD1 (5 bases). V gave up 4 bases and J gave up 4 bases, with 13 bases separating them. The CDR3 spans 14 residues. The germline CDR1 and CDR2 sequences are MDHEN and SYDVKM. CDR3 nucleotide sequence: TGTGCCAGCAGTTCGCGAGTGGGACCCACTGAAGCTTTCTTT. The encoded protein is CASSSRVGPTEAFF.

The V and J genes are TRBV7-2 and TRBJ1-4; TRBD1 agrees at 8 bases. The CDR3 sequence is 16 residues long. The germline V gene encodes CDR1 SGHTA and CDR2 FQGNSA. The ends lost 5 bases at V and 4 bases at J; junction bases unmatched: 9. CDR3 sequence: CASSAGQGSVNEKLFF. The CDR3 DNA reads TGTGCCAGCAGCGCCGGACAGGGTTCCGTTAATGAAAAACTGTTTTTT.

The genes are TRBV5-1 and TRBJ2-3, with 10 positions matching TRBD2. This CDR3 is 14 amino acids long. Germline trimming cut 5 bases from V and 2 bases from J; bases unmatched to any gene: 2. CDR1 is SGHRS and CDR2 is YFSETQ in the germline V gene. CDR3 DNA: TGCGCCAGCAGACTAGCGGGGCTCACAGATACGCAGTATTTT. Protein product: CASRLAGLTDTQYF.

The gene calls are TRBV24-1 and TRBJ2-7, with D perhaps assigned TRBD1 or TRBD2 (5 bases each). The CDR3 runs to 15 residues. CDR1 KGHDR and CDR2 SFDVKD come from the germline V gene. The V end was cut by 4 bases, the J end by 3 bases, with 15 bases between. The CDR3 DNA is TGTGCCACCAGTGACTCCGGGGTGGGGGACTACGAGCAGTACTTC. It encodes CATSDSGVGDYEQYF.

The rearrangement links TRBV4-1 to TRBJ1-4, with a weak D call TRBD1 (5 bases). The V end lost 1 base, the J end lost 8 bases, and 14 bases lay between the germline ends. This CDR3 comprises 15 residues. Per the germline V gene, CDR1 is MGHRA and CDR2 is YSYEKL. The CDR3 nucleotides are TGCGCCAGCAGCCAAGCTGAAGGGGTTGTGGAAAAACTGTTTTTT. This codes for CASSQAEGVVEKLFF.

The rearrangement joins TRBV13 to TRBJ2-2, with 9 bases aligning to TRBD1. This CDR3 spans 16 amino acids. V shed 0 bases, J shed 4 bases, and the junction held 3 bases outside the gene matches. CDR1 PRHDT and CDR2 FYEKMQ come from the germline V gene (reference sequence). CDR3: CASSLGRDRVTGELFF. DNA for the CDR3: TGTGCCAGCAGCTTAGGCCGGGACAGGGTCACCGGGGAGCTGTTTTTT. Full variable domain (rest looked up from reference TRBV13 and TRBJ2-2): AAGVIQSPRHLIKEKRETATLKCYPIPRHDTVYWYQQGPGQDPQFLISFYEKMQSDKGSIPDRFSAQQFSDYHSELNMSSLELGDSALYFCASSLGRDRVTGELFFGEGSRLTVL.

This chain uses TRBV4-1 with TRBJ1-3, with D hard to call. V was cut by 1 base and J by 2 bases, with 9 bases left in between. This CDR3 is 15 amino acids long. Germline lookup yields CDR1 MGHRA and CDR2 YSYEKL. The CDR3 DNA reads TGCGCCAGCAGCCAAGCGGGGTCAGCTGGAAACACCATATATTTT. Protein product: CASSQAGSAGNTIYF.

The count of this clone is one. The V call is TRBV12-3 or TRBV12-4, the J call TRBJ1-2; 7 positions match TRBD1. This CDR3 is 13 amino acids long. Trimming cost V 6 bases and J 7 bases; bases outside gene matches: 8. For the CDR3, the DNA is TGTGCCAGCAGAGAACAGGGGTTAGGTGGCTACACCTTC. It is translated as CASREQGLGGYTF.

In DNA, the CDR3 is TGCGCCAGCAGCTTGGTTCCGGGGGAGCCCACAGATACGCAGTATTTT. Its translation: CASSLVPGEPTDTQYF. The chain combines TRBV5-1 with TRBJ2-3; tentative D call: TRBD2 (6 bases). The germline V gene has CDR1 SGHRS and CDR2 YFSETQ. V lost 0 bases, J lost 2 bases, and 13 bases lay in between. This CDR3 has 16 amino acids.

The V gene is TRBV7-2, the J gene TRBJ1-2, with TRBD1 as a possible D gene (5 bases). This CDR3 contains 14 residues. Germline V gene data show CDR1 as SGHTA and CDR2 as FQGNSA. The V gene lost 1 base and the J gene lost 2 bases, with 8 bases spanning the gap. The CDR3 protein is CASSLGGVNYGYTF. In DNA form, the CDR3 reads TGTGCCAGCAGCTTAGGAGGGGTGAACTATGGCTACACCTTC.

The chain combines TRBV19 with TRBJ1-1, with D possibly being TRBD1 (5 bases). CDR1 and CDR2 (germline): LNHDA, SQIVND (reference sequence). V gave up 2 bases and J gave up 4 bases, with 8 bases separating them. CDR3 length: 13 residues. The CDR3 nucleotides read TGTGCCAGTAGTATATTGGGGGGCACTGAAGCTTTCTTT. It specifies CASSILGGTEAFF.

The rearrangement joins TRBV4-1 to TRBJ1-2, with a weak D call TRBD1 (6 bases). CDR3 length equals 15 residues. Germline CDR1 MGHRA, CDR2 YSYEKL. Trimming took off 4 bases at V and 0 bases at J, with 12 bases between the two ends. CDR3 nucleotide sequence: TGCGCCAGCAGCCCCGGGACACTAACTAACTATGGCTACACCTTC. It yields the protein CASSPGTLTNYGYTF.

This chain links TRBV4-3 with TRBJ1-3; 7 bases are shared with TRBD1. This CDR3 is 16 amino acids long. Germline CDR1 and CDR2: LGHNA and YSLEER. J was trimmed by 2 bases and V by 1 base; bases with no gene match: 5. The CDR3 reads CASSQGATGAGNTIYF. The CDR3 DNA follows: TGCGCCAGCAGCCAAGGAGCAACAGGGGCTGGAAACACCATATATTTT.

The V and J genes are TRBV10-3 and TRBJ2-3; either TRBD1 or TRBD2 may fit D (5 bases each). Germline V CDR1 and CDR2: ENHRY, SYGVKD. The CDR3 extends over 15 amino acids. V shed 2 bases and J shed 1 base, with 10 bases lying between them. CDR3 sequence: CAISERGVGTDTQYF. CDR3 nucleotide sequence: TGTGCCATCAGTGAGCGGGGCGTGGGCACAGATACGCAGTATTTT.

The chain uses TRBV6-1 and TRBJ2-1, with 12 positions matching TRBD2. The V gene's germline CDR1 is MNHNS and CDR2 SASEGT. CDR3 length: 15 residues. Trimming at V came to 6 bases and at J to 5 bases, leaving 5 bases not matched to a gene. The CDR3 DNA reads TGTGCCAGCAGACCTAGCGGGGGGGCGGACAATGAGCAGTTCTTC. Translated, it gives CASRPSGGADNEQFF.

The gene calls are TRBV3-1 (or the pseudogene TRBV3-2) and TRBJ2-5; D gene ambiguous. V was pared by 0 bases and J by 5 bases, with 7 bases between. Germline CDR1 is LGHDT and CDR2 is YNNKEL (reference sequence). There are 13 residues in the CDR3. CDR3 sequence (DNA): TGTGCCAGCAGCCAAGATCAGGTTGAGACCCAGTACTTC. The encoded protein is CASSQDQVETQYF.